This T cell receptor (beta chain) was sequenced for a study of blood T cell repertoires in COVID-19. In the study overall: Acute and convalescent COVID-19 samples came from the United States, Italy and Spain. In each case, the material was cDNA or gDNA derived from T cells, B-cell-depleted T cells, or PBMCs.

The CDR3 covers 16 residues. After removal of 2 bases from V and 3 bases from J, the junction contained 4 bases not matched to a gene. Germline CDR1 is SGDLS and CDR2 is YYNGEE. Sequencing used immunoSEQ multiplex PCR; TCRdb keeps in-frame clones, though not all of them. The repertoire consists of about 120,000 clones, with 80% to 90% occurring once and the leading ten covering around 8%. Sequenced: peripheral blood. The receptor was isolated from a man aged 65-85 years who had recovered from COVID-19. This chain uses TRBV9 with TRBJ2-1; 11 bases map to TRBD2. CDR3 nucleotides: TGTGCCAGCAGCGTCTCTAGCGGGAGGCTCTACAATGAGCAGTTCTTC. This gives the protein CASSVSSGRLYNEQFF.